Shown below are 25 T cell receptor beta chains from a single sample sequenced in a study of cytomegalovirus exposure and HLA in healthy donors. It was with 60 Vbeta and 13 Jbeta primers that the PCR ran. Assay used: immunoSEQ multiplex PCR; TCRdb lists only in-frame clones, some missing. The table has 83,000 or so clones, roughly 77% seen once. The sample consisted of PBMCs. The receptors originated from a middle-aged woman in good health and CMV-seropositive.

This chain connects TRBV7-8 to TRBJ2-7; D perhaps matches TRBD2 (6 bases). Per the germline V gene, CDR1 is SGHVS and CDR2 is FQNEAQ. The CDR3 loop spans 15 amino acids. Trimming cost V 7 bases and J 1 base, with 17 bases left between them. The CDR3 region has the DNA TGTGCCAGCACCCCAAGGAGGGAGTCATCCTACGAGCAGTACTTC. It translates to CASTPRRESSYEQYF.

The chain carries TRBV19 and TRBJ2-1; D uncertain. Germline V CDR1 and CDR2: LNHDA, SQIVND (reference sequence). Trimming pared 1 base from V and 5 bases from J, leaving 9 bases between. CDR3 length: 14 residues. This CDR3 reads CASSIVGGNNEQFF. The CDR3 nucleotides read TGTGCCAGTAGTATAGTCGGCGGAAACAATGAGCAGTTCTTC.

The gene calls are TRBV10-3 and TRBJ2-7; TRBD2 matches 11 bases. The germline gives CDR1 ENHRY, CDR2 SYGVKD. The CDR3 is made up of 14 amino acids. Trimming removed 10 bases from V and 0 bases from J; junction bases left unmatched: 5. This CDR3 is CATGTSGSSYEQYF. Written as DNA, the CDR3 is TGTGCCACCGGGACTAGCGGAAGCTCCTACGAGCAGTACTTC.

The chain links TRBV7-2 to TRBJ2-5; D is ambiguous. The V end was cut by 4 bases, the J end by 2 bases, with 8 bases between. Per the germline V gene, CDR1 is SGHTA and CDR2 is FQGNSA. This CDR3 comprises 13 residues. The CDR3 is CASSSFTQETQYF. The DNA for the CDR3 is TGTGCCAGCAGCTCCTTTACTCAAGAGACCCAGTACTTC.

The rearrangement uses TRBV15 and TRBJ2-4; weak D call: TRBD1 (5 bases). V shed 0 bases and J shed 1 base, with 16 bases lying between them. CDR1 and CDR2 from the germline V gene are LNHNV and YYDKDF (reference sequence). The CDR3 length is 18 residues. The CDR3 sequence: CATSRDLVGHGAKNIQYF. In DNA, the CDR3 is TGTGCCACCAGCAGAGATCTGGTGGGGCACGGGGCCAAAAACATTCAGTACTTC. Looking up the rest from reference TRBV15 and TRBJ2-4 gives the full variable domain: DAMVIQNPRYQVTQFGKPVTLSCSQTLNHNVMYWYQQKSSQAPKLLFHYYDKDFNNEADTPDNFQSRRPNTSFCFLDIRSPGLGDTAMYLCATSRDLVGHGAKNIQYFGAGTRLSVL.

This clone was recorded a few times. The chain recombines TRBV4-3 with TRBJ2-3, with TRBD1 as a possible D gene (6 bases). Germline V lookup: CDR1 LGHNA, CDR2 YSLEER. The ends were cut back, 4 bases at V and 6 bases at J, with 11 bases in the middle. The CDR3 loop spans 13 amino acids. The CDR3, as DNA: TGCGCCAGCAGCCCCCAGGGGACGGATACGCAGTATTTT. This codes for CASSPQGTDTQYF.

This chain joins TRBV30 and TRBJ2-7; D gene ambiguous. This CDR3 has 12 residues. V was cut by 2 bases and J by 3 bases, with 8 bases left in between. Germline V lookup: CDR1 GTSNPN, CDR2 SVGIG (reference sequence). The CDR3 is CAWSSLNYEQYF. CDR3 in DNA: TGTGCCTGGAGTTCACTAAACTACGAGCAGTACTTC.

The chain's CDR3 is CASSWRAVGTEAFF. CDR3 bases: TGTGCCAGCAGCTGGCGGGCAGTTGGGACTGAAGCTTTCTTT. This rearrangement joins TRBV5-6 to TRBJ1-1, with D hard to call. This CDR3 region has 14 residues. V shed 3 bases and J shed 5 bases, with 14 bases lying between them. Germline V gene sequence: CDR1 SGHDT, CDR2 YYEEEE.

The V gene is TRBV4-2, the J gene TRBJ2-2, with 10 bases aligning to TRBD1. CDR3 length: 16 amino acids. Germline CDR1 and CDR2: LGHNA and YNFKEQ. The ends lost 0 bases at V and 5 bases at J; junction bases unmatched: 3. The CDR3 reads CASSQDLGQGTGELFF. CDR3 sequence (DNA): TGTGCCAGCAGCCAAGATCTGGGACAGGGGACCGGGGAGCTGTTTTTT.

This clone was seen only a few times. This chain connects TRBV7-6 to TRBJ2-6; tentatively, D is TRBD1 (6 bases). The CDR3 loop spans 13 amino acids. Germline V gene lookup returns CDR1 SGHVS and CDR2 FNYEAQ. The germline V and J ends were trimmed by 5 bases and 12 bases, with 14 bases remaining between them. As DNA, the CDR3 is TGTGCCAGCAGCCCATTGGACAGCTCCGTCCTGACTTTC. Protein sequence: CASSPLDSSVLTF. Complete variable domain (other parts from reference TRBV7-6 and TRBJ2-6): GAGVSQSPRYKVTKRGQDVALRCDPISGHVSLYWYRQALGQGPEFLTYFNYEAQQDKSGLPNDRFSAERPEGSISTLTIQRTEQRDSAMYRCASSPLDSSVLTFGAGSRLTVL.

This chain links TRBV7-3 with TRBJ2-7; 8 bases align to TRBD1. Looked up from germline, CDR1 is SGHTA and CDR2 is FQGTGA. CDR3 length: 13 amino acids. V trimming: 2 bases; J trimming: 7 bases; junction bases outside the gene matches: 4. CDR3 in amino acids: CASSLQGAGEQYF. CDR3 bases: TGTGCCAGCAGCTTACAGGGGGCGGGGGAGCAGTACTTC.

The rearrangement joins TRBV5-1 to TRBJ2-5; 12 bases are a match to TRBD2. With 0 bases clipped from V and 9 bases from J, the junction kept 6 bases outside the gene matches. CDR1 and CDR2 from the germline V gene are SGHRS and YFSETQ. This CDR3 spans 15 amino acids. The CDR3 DNA sequence: TGCGCCAGCAGCTTGGAACTAGCGGGAGGATCGGCCCAGTACTTC. Protein: CASSLELAGGSAQYF.

This chain joins TRBV14 and TRBJ2-3; D may be TRBD2 (6 bases). CDR3 length: 16 amino acids. V was pared by 2 bases and J by 2 bases, with 14 bases between. Germline assignment: CDR1 SGHDN and CDR2 FVKESK. CDR3 DNA: TGTGCCAGCAGCCAATTTCCCGGCGGGGTCACAGATACGCAGTATTTT. Translating gives CASSQFPGGVTDTQYF.

V gene TRBV9 combines with J gene TRBJ1-2; TRBD1 matches at 7 bases. Germline-derived CDR1 and CDR2 are SGDLS and YYNGEE. CDR3 size: 15 residues. After removal of 3 bases from V and 2 bases from J, the junction contained 7 bases not matched to a gene. CDR3 in amino acids: CASSGRGQENYGYTF. DNA of the CDR3: TGTGCCAGCAGCGGGAGGGGGCAGGAGAACTATGGCTACACCTTC.

The count of this clone is one. The genes are TRBV29-1 and TRBJ2-1, with 9 bases identical to TRBD2. Germline V gene sequence: CDR1 SQVTM, CDR2 ANQGSEA. The CDR3 contains 14 residues. V lost 7 bases, J lost 1 base, and 5 bases stayed unmatched. This CDR3 reads CSALSGSSYNEQFF. As DNA, the CDR3 is TGCAGCGCCCTTAGCGGGAGTTCCTACAATGAGCAGTTCTTC.

The chain recombines TRBV27 with TRBJ2-7, with 10 bases fitting TRBD2. V shed 8 bases, J shed 3 bases, and the junction held 10 bases outside the gene matches. Germline V CDR1 and CDR2: MNHEY, SMNVEV (reference sequence). This CDR3 is built from 15 residues. DNA for the CDR3: TGTGCCAGCGGACCCGCGCAGCGGGAGGGCTACGAGCAGTACTTC. Protein product: CASGPAQREGYEQYF.

The CDR3 is CASSRTSGRLGNEQFF. CDR3 bases: TGTGCCAGCAGTCGAACTAGCGGGAGGCTGGGCAATGAGCAGTTCTTC. The V gene is TRBV27, the J gene TRBJ2-1; 12 positions match TRBD2. Unmatched junction bases numbered 8, after V lost 5 bases and J lost 6 bases. CDR3 length equals 16 residues. Germline loops: CDR1 MNHEY, CDR2 SMNVEV (reference sequence).

The J gene is TRBJ1-5, the V gene TRBV28; no firm D call. V was pared by 3 bases and J by 2 bases, with 14 bases between. This CDR3 comprises 16 residues. Germline V CDR1 and CDR2: MDHEN, SYDVKM. CDR3 amino acids: CASSFEEERGNQPQHF. The CDR3 bases are TGTGCCAGCAGTTTTGAGGAGGAACGGGGCAATCAGCCCCAGCATTTT.

The chain has TRBV28 and TRBJ1-2, with 8 bases fitting TRBD1. The CDR3 sequence is 14 residues long. In germline, CDR1 is MDHEN, CDR2 SYDVKM. Trimming at V came to 6 bases and at J to 1 base, leaving 4 bases not matched to a gene. In DNA form, the CDR3 reads TGTGCCAGCAGCCCACAGGGGGTTAACTATGGCTACACCTTC. This encodes CASSPQGVNYGYTF.

The chain combines TRBV6-4 with TRBJ2-3, with D perhaps TRBD1 (7 bases). Trimming shortened V by 2 bases and J by 5 bases, and 11 bases separated the two germline ends. There are 14 residues in the CDR3. From germline, CDR1 is MRHNA and CDR2 SNTAGT. The CDR3 protein is CASSDGQGGDTQYF. CDR3 sequence (DNA): TGTGCCAGCAGTGACGGTCAGGGGGGAGATACGCAGTATTTT.

V and J are TRBV9 and TRBJ1-1; tentatively, D is TRBD1 (5 bases). Trimming stripped 1 base from V and 4 bases from J, with 14 bases between. The CDR3 spans 15 residues. Per germline, CDR1 SGDLS and CDR2 YYNGEE. As DNA, the CDR3 is TGTGCCAGCAGCGTATCGGGGGGATGGGGCACTGAAGCTTTCTTT. Translating gives CASSVSGGWGTEAFF.

This rearrangement joins TRBV7-9 to TRBJ1-1, with D possibly being TRBD1 (5 bases). The CDR3 consists of 14 residues. Germline V CDR1 and CDR2: SEHNR, FQNEAQ (reference sequence). V lost 5 bases and J 1 base, leaving 11 bases between the germline ends. The CDR3 region has the DNA TGTGCCAGCAGCCCGGCCGACAGGAACACTGAAGCTTTCTTT. Its protein is CASSPADRNTEAFF.

This chain joins TRBV2 and TRBJ2-7; a weak D match, TRBD1 (5 bases). CDR3 length equals 13 residues. The V and J ends lost 6 bases and 2 bases respectively, with 11 bases between them. Germline V CDR1 and CDR2: SNHLY, FYNNEI. CDR3 region: CASSPTEPYEQYF. In nucleotides, the CDR3 is TGTGCCAGCAGCCCGACAGAACCCTACGAGCAGTACTTC.

V and J are TRBV7-3 and TRBJ1-2, with D tentatively TRBD1 (5 bases). V lost 6 bases and J lost 2, with 13 bases in between. The length of the CDR3 is 14 residues. Germline lookup yields CDR1 SGHTA and CDR2 FQGTGA. The CDR3 here is CASRIRGTNYGYTF. The CDR3 DNA reads as TGTGCCAGCAGGATTAGGGGCACAAACTATGGCTACACCTTC.

V and J are TRBV2 and TRBJ2-7, with 10 bases identical to TRBD1. In germline, CDR1 is SNHLY, CDR2 FYNNEI. The CDR3 totals 17 residues. V lost 0 bases and J lost 6; bases outside the gene matches: 11. The chain's CDR3 is CASSEAPPDRGAGEQYF. In DNA form, the CDR3 reads TGTGCCAGCAGTGAAGCTCCCCCGGACAGGGGGGCTGGCGAGCAGTACTTC.